These 5 T cell receptor beta chains were all obtained from the same sample, sequenced in a study of OX40 agonist ivuxolimab in advanced cancers. The repertoire was sequenced with immunoSEQ multiplex PCR; TCRdb's copy has only in-frame clones and lacks some. Altogether around 12,000 clones are present, 65% to 85% being singletons, with the ten largest covering over 35%. The material was CD4+ or CD8+ T cells sorted from blood, obtained in a trial of the OX40 agonist ivuxolimab. The receptors here all came from an adult with an advanced solid tumor such as melanoma, head and neck, liver or kidney cancer.

V is TRBV6-1 and J is TRBJ1-5, with TRBD1 as a possible D gene (5 bases). The CDR3 totals 13 residues. Trimming took 7 bases from V and 3 from J, leaving 10 bases between them. CDR1 and CDR2 (germline): MNHNS, SASEGT. This CDR3 is CASTGRNNQPQHF. The CDR3 nucleotides read TGTGCCAGCACGGGGCGGAACAATCAGCCCCAGCATTTT.

The V gene is TRBV11-2, the J gene TRBJ2-5, with 8 bases aligning to TRBD2. Germline CDR1 reads SGHAT; CDR2 reads FQNNGV. The V and J ends lost 4 bases and 6 bases, in that order; junction bases with no gene match: 10. This CDR3 spans 15 amino acids. The CDR3 nucleotides are TGTGCCAGCAGCTCCCATAGCGGGGAGGGCAAGACCCAGTACTTC. It is translated as CASSSHSGEGKTQYF.

The V call is TRBV7-4, the J call TRBJ2-5; D gene uncertain. V gave up 0 bases and J gave up 10 bases, with 15 bases separating them. CDR3 size: 14 residues. Germline V lookup: CDR1 SGHVT, CDR2 SQSDAQ. This chain's CDR3 is CASSLALGIEDQYF. CDR3 sequence (DNA): TGTGCCAGCAGCTTAGCGTTAGGTATTGAGGACCAGTACTTC.

The rearrangement joins TRBV4-1 to TRBJ2-2, with 10 bases matching TRBD2. Trimming removed 1 base from V and 0 bases from J; junction bases left unmatched: 2. The germline V gene encodes CDR1 MGHRA and CDR2 YSYEKL. This CDR3 has 17 residues. In nucleotides, the CDR3 is TGCGCCAGCAGCCAAGTCGGACTAGCGGCGAACACCGGGGAGCTGTTTTTT. It codes for CASSQVGLAANTGELFF.

The rearrangement joins TRBV9 to TRBJ2-3, with 11 bases matching TRBD2. The CDR3 is 15 residues long. The germline V gene has CDR1 SGDLS and CDR2 YYNGEE. Trimming cost V 4 bases and J 2 bases; bases outside gene matches: 3. CDR3 coding DNA: TGTGCCAGCAGCACGGGACTAGCGGTCACAGATACGCAGTATTTT. It codes for CASSTGLAVTDTQYF.